These 25 T cell receptor beta chains were sequenced from one sample in a study of T cells in Graves' hyperthyroidism and ophthalmopathy. RNA transcripts gave rise to amplified TCR beta CDR3 regions. During a first-round RT-PCR of the TCR CDR3, the HTBI primer set was used. A single record per CDR3 protein comes from TCRdb applying MiXCR to the multiplex PCR reads. The repertoire holds 300,000 to 400,000 distinct CDR3 sequences, with approximately 17% as singletons. Sequencing was done on a sample of blood. The receptors were sampled from a man aged 18 to 30 with Graves' ophthalmopathy.

This clonotype was recorded many times. This chain links TRBV7-9 with TRBJ2-1, with 11 bases identical to TRBD2. The CDR3 is 15 amino acids. J lost 6 bases, V lost 3 bases, and 4 bases had no gene match. Germline V CDR1 and CDR2: SEHNR, FQNEAQ (reference sequence). The CDR3, as DNA: TGTGCCAGCAGCTTTCCCGGGACTAGCGGCAATGAGCAGTTCTTC. This translates into CASSFPGTSGNEQFF.

With regard to this clonotype: It may be a read error: a sequence one base away is much more abundant. This chain joins TRBV7-6 and TRBJ2-7, with 9 bases that match TRBD1. V lost 5 bases and J lost 1; bases outside the gene matches: 6. The CDR3 sequence is 15 residues long. Germline V lookup: CDR1 SGHVS, CDR2 FNYEAQ. The DNA for the CDR3 is TGTGCCAGCAGCGTTTCCGGGACAGGGTCCTACGAGCAGTACTTC. Translated: CASSVSGTGSYEQYF.

The sample holds many counts of this clonotype. The rearrangement uses TRBV7-9 and TRBJ1-5, with TRBD1 as a possible D gene (6 bases). The CDR3 length is 14 residues. Trimming pared 5 bases from V and 2 bases from J, leaving 10 bases between. Germline-derived CDR1 and CDR2 are SEHNR and FQNEAQ (reference sequence). The CDR3 region is CASSIQGGNQPQHF. CDR3 DNA sequence: TGTGCCAGCAGCATACAGGGAGGCAATCAGCCCCAGCATTTT.

The rearrangement joins TRBV15 to TRBJ2-5; D possibly corresponds to TRBD2 (6 bases). This CDR3 comprises 15 residues. The V gene's germline CDR1 is LNHNV and CDR2 YYDKDF (reference sequence). V dropped 0 bases and J dropped 4 bases, with 12 bases sitting between them. In DNA form, the CDR3 reads TGTGCCACCAGCAGAGACCGAGCGGGTTTAGAGACCCAGTACTTC. It yields the protein CATSRDRAGLETQYF.

This clonotype has only one observation. The chain carries TRBV9 and TRBJ2-1; D gene unclear. CDR3 size: 14 residues. Germline CDR1 is SGDLS and CDR2 is YYNGEE. V gave up 0 bases and J gave up 1 base, with 5 bases separating them. The chain's CDR3 is CASSVGPSYNEQFF. The CDR3 bases are TGTGCCAGCAGCGTAGGTCCTTCCTACAATGAGCAGTTCTTC.

Ten or more counts support this clonotype. The CDR3 reads CASRNTYSNQPQHF. As DNA, the CDR3 is TGTGCCAGCAGGAACACGTATAGCAATCAGCCCCAGCATTTT. The V call is TRBV6-2 or TRBV6-3, the J call TRBJ1-5; D unclear. Trimming stripped 6 bases from V and 0 bases from J, with 9 bases between. This CDR3 has 14 amino acids. Germline CDR1 and CDR2: MNHEY and SVGEGT.

This clonotype was recorded many times. The chain joins TRBV29-1 to TRBJ1-2; 8 nucleotides agree with TRBD1. The CDR3 sequence is 16 residues long. The junction had 11 bases not matched to a gene; V was cut back by 1 base and J by 4 bases. CDR1 and CDR2 (germline): SQVTM, ANQGSEA. As DNA, the CDR3 is TGCAGCGTTGAAGGGCGGCGGGCAGGGGGCGGCTATGGCTACACCTTC. It encodes CSVEGRRAGGGYGYTF.

The table lists this clonotype with a few counts. The J gene is TRBJ2-6, the V gene TRBV5-1; 7 positions match TRBD1. The CDR3 is 19 amino acids. CDR1 and CDR2 from the germline V gene are SGHRS and YFSETQ. The J segment lost 0 bases and the V segment lost 4 bases, leaving 13 bases of the junction unmatched. The DNA for the CDR3 is TGCGCCAGCAGCCTATACCGGGACAGTCCTTACTCTGGGGCCAACGTCCTGACTTTC. As protein: CASSLYRDSPYSGANVLTF.

This clonotype was recorded many times. The chain couples TRBV2 to TRBJ2-3, with 12 bases matching TRBD2. Germline V gene lookup returns CDR1 SNHLY and CDR2 FYNNEI. The V segment lost 2 bases and the J segment 3 bases; nucleotides outside the gene matches: 6. This CDR3 region has 17 residues. This chain's CDR3 is CASSEWASGGATDTQYF. CDR3 DNA sequence: TGTGCCAGCAGTGAATGGGCTAGCGGGGGGGCAACAGATACGCAGTATTTT.

This clonotype was counted only a few times. The chain combines TRBV7-3 with TRBJ1-4, with 7 bases that match TRBD1. J gave up 5 bases and V 2 bases, and 2 bases lay outside the gene matches. The germline gives CDR1 SGHTA, CDR2 FQGTGA. This CDR3 contains 14 residues. The CDR3, as DNA: TGTGCCAGCAGCTTAGACAGGGTAAATGAAAAACTGTTTTTT. The encoded protein is CASSLDRVNEKLFF. Looking up the rest from reference TRBV7-3 and TRBJ1-4 gives the full variable domain: GAGVSQTPSNKVTEKGKYVELRCDPISGHTALYWYRQSLGQGPEFLIYFQGTGAADDSGLPNDRFFAVRPEGSVSTLKIQRTERGDSAVYLCASSLDRVNEKLFFGSGTQLSVL.

This clonotype was picked up a small number of times. The chain is built from TRBV29-1 and TRBJ2-1; 9 nucleotides agree with TRBD2. With 7 bases clipped from V and 4 bases from J, the junction kept 17 bases outside the gene matches. Looked up from germline, CDR1 is SQVTM and CDR2 is ANQGSEA. This CDR3 is built from 17 residues. For the CDR3, the DNA is TGCAGCGCGAGAGGGACTAGCTTTGGGGGGGCGTACAATGAGCAGTTCTTC. Translated: CSARGTSFGGAYNEQFF.

The table lists this clonotype with a few counts. The V call is TRBV2, the J call TRBJ1-4, with unresolved D. V was cut by 11 bases and J by 3 bases, with 13 bases left in between. The CDR3 is 13 residues long. Germline assignment: CDR1 SNHLY and CDR2 FYNNEI. CDR3 in DNA: TGTGCCGGCCAGAAGAGTTCTAATGAAAAACTGTTTTTT. It codes for CAGQKSSNEKLFF. The full variable domain, rest sourced from reference TRBV2 and TRBJ1-4, is EPEVTQTPSHQVTQMGQEVILRCVPISNHLYFYWYRQILGQKVEFLVSFYNNEISEKSEIFDDQFSVERPDGSNFTLKIRSTKLEDSAMYFCAGQKSSNEKLFFGSGTQLSVL.

This clonotype turned up a few times. One end of the junction varies from germline; a read error may be responsible. The J gene is TRBJ2-5, the V gene TRBV5-8, with 11 bases aligning to TRBD2. Germline values: CDR1 SGHTS, CDR2 YDEGEE. The CDR3 consists of 17 residues. CDR3: CASSLGPSGGLQEIQYF. The CDR3 nucleotides read TGTGCCAGCAGCTTGGGTCCTAGCGGGGGGCTCCAAGAGATCCAGTACTTC.

V and J are TRBV9 and TRBJ2-3; 9 bases match TRBD2. Germline lookup yields CDR1 SGDLS and CDR2 YYNGEE. The length of the CDR3 is 17 residues. The V segment lost 1 base and the J segment 2 bases; nucleotides outside the gene matches: 8. CDR3 region: CASSVFSAGGSTDTQYF. DNA for the CDR3: TGTGCCAGCAGCGTATTTTCAGCGGGGGGTTCCACAGATACGCAGTATTTT.

This clonotype was detected a few times. In DNA form, the CDR3 reads TGCGCCAGCAGCCAAGATGCCGGGTTATTGGATGGCTACACCTTC. It translates to CASSQDAGLLDGYTF. This chain links TRBV4-1 with TRBJ1-2, with D unresolved. This CDR3 is 15 amino acids long. Trimming removed 0 bases from V and 6 bases from J, with 14 bases in between. Germline V lookup: CDR1 MGHRA, CDR2 YSYEKL.

This clonotype came up many times. The chain links TRBV7-2 to TRBJ2-2; D gene ambiguous. This CDR3 is 16 amino acids long. V lost 2 bases and J lost 1, with 11 bases in between. The V gene's germline CDR1 is SGHTA and CDR2 FQGNSA. CDR3 sequence (DNA): TGTGCCAGCAGCTTATTTCGTCTCCGGAACACCGGGGAGCTGTTTTTT. This sequence encodes CASSLFRLRNTGELFF. The variable domain in full, completed from reference TRBV7-2 and TRBJ2-2, reads GAGVSQSPSNKVTEKGKDVELRCDPISGHTALYWYRQSLGQGLEFLIYFQGNSAPDKSGLPSDRFSAERTGGSVSTLTIQRTQQEDSAVYLCASSLFRLRNTGELFFGEGSRLTVL.

V usage is TRBV27 and J usage is TRBJ2-1; unclear D gene. The germline V gene encodes CDR1 MNHEY and CDR2 SMNVEV (reference sequence). The germline V and J ends were trimmed by 1 base and 0 bases, with 13 bases remaining between them. This CDR3 region has 17 residues. The CDR3 sequence is CASSLYRVPRSYNEQFF. DNA of the CDR3: TGTGCCAGCAGTTTATATAGGGTTCCCCGCTCCTACAATGAGCAGTTCTTC.

The J gene is TRBJ1-3, the V gene TRBV10-3; D is unclear. V lost 6 bases and J lost 8, with 11 bases in between. The germline gives CDR1 ENHRY, CDR2 SYGVKD. The CDR3 contains 12 residues. CDR3 DNA sequence: TGTGCCATCAGCCGAAAAGACGACACCATATATTTT. The encoded protein is CAISRKDDTIYF.

In its sample, this clonotype was seen a few times. The rearrangement uses TRBV9 and TRBJ1-2, with D perhaps matching TRBD1 (5 bases). With 4 bases removed from V and 8 bases from J, the gap between germline ends came to 15 bases. Germline V gene lookup returns CDR1 SGDLS and CDR2 YYNGEE. The CDR3 is 13 amino acids. The CDR3 DNA is TGTGCCAGCAGCCACGACAGTCTGGGGGGCTACACCTTC. Translating gives CASSHDSLGGYTF.

This clonotype was counted only a few times. V is TRBV27 and J is TRBJ1-1, with no clear D. Germline CDR1 reads MNHEY; CDR2 reads SMNVEV (reference sequence). The CDR3 covers 12 residues. V lost 5 bases to trimming and J lost 5 bases, with 9 bases between them. Here the CDR3 DNA reads TGTGCCAGCAGTGCTGGGAAGACTGAAGCTTTCTTT. Protein product: CASSAGKTEAFF.

This clonotype was picked up a small number of times. V gene TRBV3-1 combines with J gene TRBJ1-3; no reliable D call. The V gene's germline CDR1 is LGHDT and CDR2 YNNKEL (reference sequence). V lost 0 bases, J lost 16 bases, and 10 bases lay in between. This CDR3 has 11 amino acids. This chain's CDR3 is CASSQERAWYF. As DNA, the CDR3 is TGTGCCAGCAGCCAAGAGCGGGCCTGGTATTTT.

This clonotype occurred a few times. J is TRBJ2-3 and V is TRBV9, with 7 bases aligning to TRBD2. CDR3 length equals 16 residues. Germline CDR1 SGDLS, CDR2 YYNGEE. V was pared by 3 bases and J by 2 bases, with 9 bases of the junction left unmatched. The CDR3 sequence is CASSAPSGADTDTQYF. Written as DNA, the CDR3 is TGTGCCAGCAGCGCCCCCAGCGGGGCGGACACAGATACGCAGTATTTT.

This clonotype was detected a few times. The chain joins TRBV6-1 to TRBJ1-1, with TRBD1 identical over 8 bases. In germline, CDR1 is MNHNS, CDR2 SASEGT. V trimming: 5 bases; J trimming: 3 bases; junction bases outside the gene matches: 5. The CDR3 runs to 14 residues. CDR3 coding DNA: TGTGCCAGCAGTCAGGACAGGGCTTACACTGAAGCTTTCTTT. This codes for CASSQDRAYTEAFF.

This clonotype was recorded many times. The V call is TRBV3-1, the J call TRBJ1-2; 10 bases line up with TRBD1. The CDR3 covers 15 residues. The junction had 7 bases not matched to a gene; V was cut back by 4 bases and J by 5 bases. The germline V gene has CDR1 LGHDT and CDR2 YNNKEL (reference sequence). Here the CDR3 reads CASSRRDRGVYGYTF. CDR3 nucleotide sequence: TGTGCCAGCAGCCGCCGGGACAGGGGCGTATATGGCTACACCTTC.

A few counts support this clonotype. The CDR3 DNA reads TGTGCCAGCAGGACAGATCCGAGCACCGGGGAGCTGTTTTTT. Its protein product is CASRTDPSTGELFF. The V call is TRBV2, the J call TRBJ2-2; TRBD1 might be the D (5 bases). There are 14 residues in the CDR3. V gave up 6 bases and J gave up 4 bases, with 12 bases separating them. Germline CDR1 SNHLY, CDR2 FYNNEI.